Below, 21 T cell receptor beta chains from the same sample are listed, as sequenced in a study of T cell responses to AZD1222 COVID-19 vaccine. The repertoire was sequenced with immunoSEQ multiplex PCR; TCRdb's copy has only in-frame clones and lacks some. This table has about 160,000 clones, 75% to 90% appearing once. The source was peripheral blood, collected on day 0 of AZD1222 vaccination. All receptors derive from an adult in good health.

The V call is TRBV19, the J call TRBJ1-1, with a tentative D call TRBD1 (6 bases). The germline V gene has CDR1 LNHDA and CDR2 SQIVND (reference sequence). Trimming took off 4 bases at V and 0 bases at J, with 18 bases between the two ends. CDR3 size: 17 residues. CDR3 in amino acids: CASSRAIQQGMNTEAFF. Written as DNA, the CDR3 is TGTGCCAGTAGTAGGGCGATTCAACAGGGTATGAACACTGAAGCTTTCTTT.

This chain connects TRBV7-9 to TRBJ1-1, with D hard to call. The CDR3 covers 12 residues. The V gene lost 4 bases and the J gene lost 10 bases, with 13 bases spanning the gap. Germline V gene sequence: CDR1 SEHNR, CDR2 FQNEAQ (reference sequence). CDR3 DNA: TGTGCCAGCAGCTCCAGGACGTGGGGAGCTTTCTTT. Translated: CASSSRTWGAFF.

The DNA of the CDR3 is TGTGCCAGCAGCCAAGGGACTAGAAATACGCAGTATTTT. Protein sequence: CASSQGTRNTQYF. V usage is TRBV3-1 (or the pseudogene TRBV3-2) and J usage is TRBJ2-3; the match to TRBD2 covers 7 bases. Germline loops: CDR1 LGHDT, CDR2 YNNKEL (reference sequence). V lost 1 base, J lost 7 bases, and 2 bases stayed unmatched. This CDR3 comprises 13 residues.

The CDR3 coding sequence is TGTGCCAGCAGTTACTCGTCCGAGCCCCACTACGAGCAGTACGTC. As protein: CASSYSSEPHYEQYV. The chain is built from TRBV6-5 and TRBJ2-7; D uncertain. The CDR3 totals 15 residues. Germline V gene lookup returns CDR1 MNHEY and CDR2 SVGAGI. V dropped 0 bases and J dropped 3 bases, with 12 bases sitting between them.

The genes are TRBV15 and TRBJ1-2; tentative D call: TRBD1 (6 bases). The CDR3 length is 16 residues. Looked up from germline, CDR1 is LNHNV and CDR2 is YYDKDF (reference sequence). V lost 1 base and J lost 5, with 17 bases in between. This CDR3 reads CATSRGLEGEVYGYTF. Here the CDR3 DNA reads TGTGCCACCAGCAGAGGTCTCGAGGGGGAAGTGTATGGCTACACCTTC.

This clone is a singleton in its sample. The chain is built from TRBV2 and TRBJ1-1, with D possibly being TRBD1 (6 bases). Germline lookup yields CDR1 SNHLY and CDR2 FYNNEI. The CDR3 is 14 residues long. Trimming pared 10 bases from V and 5 bases from J, leaving 20 bases between. The CDR3 loop reads CATGGGARETEAFF. The CDR3 DNA reads as TGTGCCACCGGTGGGGGGGCCCGGGAGACTGAAGCTTTCTTT. Variable domain in full (rest from reference TRBV2 and TRBJ1-1): EPEVTQTPSHQVTQMGQEVILRCVPISNHLYFYWYRQILGQKVEFLVSFYNNEISEKSEIFDDQFSVERPDGSNFTLKIRSTKLEDSAMYFCATGGGARETEAFFGQGTRLTVV.

DNA for the CDR3: TGTGCCAGCAGCTTGTTGTTGTGGGACAAAGAAAAACTGTTTTTT. Residues: CASSLLLWDKEKLFF. This chain uses TRBV5-5 with TRBJ1-4; tentative D call: TRBD1 (6 bases). CDR3 length: 15 amino acids. Germline V lookup: CDR1 SGHKS, CDR2 YYEKEE (reference sequence). Trimming took off 1 base at V and 8 bases at J, with 15 bases between the two ends.

The chain recombines TRBV7-9 with TRBJ1-2, with D unresolved. CDR3 length equals 15 residues. From germline, CDR1 is SEHNR and CDR2 FQNEAQ (reference sequence). Trimming removed 8 bases at V and 5 bases at J, with 21 bases between. The CDR3 DNA reads as TGTGCCAGCGGAGGAGCGGCACCCCTTGAGTATGGCTACACCTTC. Translated, it gives CASGGAAPLEYGYTF.

The CDR3 coding sequence is TGTGCCAGCAGCACGAGACAGACAGGGCTTGATACGCAGTATTTT. This gives the protein CASSTRQTGLDTQYF. This rearrangement joins TRBV11-3 to TRBJ2-3, with 7 bases lining up with TRBD1. V was clipped by 5 bases and J by 6 bases; unmatched bases: 11. The CDR3 length is 15 residues. Per germline, CDR1 SGHNT and CDR2 YENEEA.

The gene calls are TRBV6-9 and TRBJ2-2; D unclear. Per germline, CDR1 MNHGY and CDR2 SVAAGI. This CDR3 has 10 residues. V was trimmed by 8 bases and J by 10 bases, leaving 8 bases between them. The CDR3 DNA reads as TGTGCCAGCCCCCCCGAGGAGCTGTTTTTT. Its translation: CASPPEELFF.

This chain uses TRBV19 with TRBJ1-1; D gene unclear. The V gene's germline CDR1 is LNHDA and CDR2 SQIVND (reference sequence). V was trimmed by 3 bases and J by 2 bases, leaving 7 bases between them. This CDR3 region has 13 residues. This CDR3 is CASSMETNTEAFF. CDR3 DNA: TGTGCCAGTAGTATGGAGACCAACACTGAAGCTTTCTTT.

CDR3 sequence (DNA): TGTGCCAGCAGTTTACAGGGACAGTCCTTTGAAGCTTTCTTT. Amino acid sequence: CASSLQGQSFEAFF. This chain links TRBV28 with TRBJ1-1; 7 nucleotides match TRBD1. This CDR3 is 14 amino acids long. Looked up from germline, CDR1 is MDHEN and CDR2 is SYDVKM. V lost 2 bases, J lost 7 bases, and 7 bases stayed unmatched.

The chain couples TRBV6-1 to TRBJ1-2; a weak D match, TRBD1 (6 bases). The CDR3 loop spans 13 amino acids. V was shortened by 2 bases and J by 8 bases, with 12 bases between the two germline ends. CDR1 MNHNS and CDR2 SASEGT come from the germline V gene. The CDR3 region is CASSETGTRGYTF. CDR3 DNA sequence: TGTGCCAGCAGTGAAACAGGGACAAGGGGCTACACCTTC.

The genes are TRBV28 and TRBJ1-5; TRBD1 matches 8 bases. Unmatched junction bases numbered 2, after V lost 2 bases and J lost 5 bases. There are 14 residues in the CDR3. The germline CDR1 and CDR2 sequences are MDHEN and SYDVKM. Here the CDR3 reads CASSLQGADQPQHF. In DNA form, the CDR3 reads TGTGCCAGCAGTTTACAGGGGGCTGATCAGCCCCAGCATTTT.

This clone was found a few times. This chain connects TRBV11-2 to TRBJ2-3; maybe TRBD2 (5 bases). The length of the CDR3 is 14 residues. V lost 1 base, J lost 5 bases, and 10 bases lay in between. CDR1 is SGHAT and CDR2 is FQNNGV in the germline V gene. DNA for the CDR3: TGTGCCAGCAGCTTAGTCGGGGTGCGAGATACGCAGTATTTT. Protein sequence: CASSLVGVRDTQYF.

The chain employs TRBV3-1 (or the pseudogene TRBV3-2) and TRBJ1-5, with D possibly matching TRBD1 (6 bases). CDR1 is LGHDT and CDR2 is YNNKEL in the germline V gene (reference sequence). V was trimmed by 5 bases and J by 7 bases, leaving 12 bases between them. The CDR3 totals 13 residues. The CDR3 loop reads CASSTGLGQPQHF. The CDR3 DNA reads TGTGCCAGCAGCACAGGGCTTGGACAGCCCCAGCATTTT.

The chain carries TRBV4-3 and TRBJ1-5; D gene unclear. CDR1 LGHNA and CDR2 YSLEER come from the germline V gene. V shed 0 bases and J shed 8 bases, with 20 bases lying between them. The length of the CDR3 is 17 residues. This chain's CDR3 is CASSQDLPPTFFEPQHF. CDR3 bases: TGCGCCAGCAGCCAAGATCTCCCTCCAACCTTCTTTGAGCCCCAGCATTTT.

CDR3 sequence: CASSLAVGSANTEAFF. In DNA form, the CDR3 reads TGTGCCAGCAGCTTGGCGGTAGGCAGCGCGAACACTGAAGCTTTCTTT. This chain connects TRBV5-4 to TRBJ1-1; D gene ambiguous. The germline V gene has CDR1 SGHNT and CDR2 YYREEE (reference sequence). V gave up 0 bases and J gave up 1 base, with 13 bases separating them. The CDR3 length is 16 residues.

The chain is built from TRBV14 and TRBJ2-5, with TRBD1 identical over 7 bases. Germline CDR1 is SGHDN and CDR2 is FVKESK. The CDR3 runs to 15 residues. The V gene end was trimmed by 4 bases and the J gene end by 2 bases; junction bases not matched to a gene: 7. The CDR3 region has the DNA TGTGCCAGCAGCCCCAGGGGCAGGGGGCAAGAGACCCAGTACTTC. Protein sequence: CASSPRGRGQETQYF.

This clone occurred once. The rearrangement links TRBV7-9 to TRBJ2-1, with D unresolved. V lost 5 bases and J lost 6, with 5 bases in between. The CDR3 length is 11 residues. Germline CDR1 reads SEHNR; CDR2 reads FQNEAQ (reference sequence). The CDR3 nucleotides read TGTGCCAGCAGCCCCCGCAATGAGCAGTTCTTC. It encodes CASSPRNEQFF.

V gene TRBV4-2 combines with J gene TRBJ1-4; unclear D gene. The length of the CDR3 is 15 residues. Germline V gives CDR1 LGHNA, CDR2 YNFKEQ. The V gene lost 0 bases and the J gene lost 3 bases, with 8 bases spanning the gap. CDR3 nucleotides: TGTGCCAGCAGCCAAGAGAGGGCGCCTAATGAAAAACTGTTTTTT. Translation gives CASSQERAPNEKLFF.